The sequence of this T cell receptor beta chain was determined in a study of PD-L1 blockade in urothelial cancer. Study details: Prior chemotherapy ranged from 0 to 3 regimens per patient. Blood analyses occurred 3 weeks (second dose) and 6 weeks post treatment start.

Noted time point: peripheral blood 6 weeks after treatment start. The CDR3 covers 15 residues. Germline-derived CDR1 and CDR2 are SGHRS and YFSETQ. Trimming removed 2 bases from V and 6 bases from J; junction bases left unmatched: 6. Clones were read by immunoSEQ multiplex PCR, and TCRdb kept only the in-frame ones, dropping some. The sample has around 100,000 clones, 91% seen once. This specimen was PBMCs, taken around atezolizumab (anti-PD-L1) treatment. V gene TRBV5-1 combines with J gene TRBJ2-3; 10 bases fit TRBD2. The clonotype comes from a man aged 55 to 69 with urothelial cancer. The DNA for the CDR3 is TGCGCCAGCAGCTTAGCTAGCGGGGGTTTGGATACGCAGTATTTT. Protein: CASSLASGGLDTQYF.